This T cell receptor beta chain was captured by sequencing in a study of tumor and adjacent non-tumor tissue in lung cancer. A modified ARM-PCR protocol with three rounds of nested PCR amplified TCRbeta. MiXCR, run by TCRdb on the multiplex PCR reads, gives a single entry per CDR3 protein. The sample records about 67,000 distinct CDR3 sequences, roughly 77% being singletons. No cell sorting was done before RNA was extracted from the tissue. The normal lung tissue was taken more than 3 cm from the tumor edge. Newly diagnosed lung cancer patients had thoracic surgery in China, August–November 2014, without prior chemotherapy. Study-level results: Significantly higher TCR diversity was found in tumor than normal lung.

This clonotype was seen a handful of times. Its antigen is still unknown. The CDR3 has 15 amino acids. Per the germline V gene, CDR1 is SNHLY and CDR2 is FYNNEI. V lost 3 bases, J lost 4 bases, and 15 bases lay in between. J is TRBJ1-2 and V is TRBV2; TRBD1 might be the D (5 bases). The sample was distant non-tumor lung tissue. The receptor's source is a man in his sixties with non-small cell lung cancer. In DNA, the CDR3 is TGTGCCAGCAGTGACAGGGTCCAGGCGTCCTATGGCTACACCTTC. This sequence encodes CASSDRVQASYGYTF. The whole variable domain, remainder taken from reference TRBV2 and TRBJ1-2, is EPEVTQTPSHQVTQMGQEVILRCVPISNHLYFYWYRQILGQKVEFLVSFYNNEISEKSEIFDDQFSVERPDGSNFTLKIRSTKLEDSAMYFCASSDRVQASYGYTFGSGTRLTVV.